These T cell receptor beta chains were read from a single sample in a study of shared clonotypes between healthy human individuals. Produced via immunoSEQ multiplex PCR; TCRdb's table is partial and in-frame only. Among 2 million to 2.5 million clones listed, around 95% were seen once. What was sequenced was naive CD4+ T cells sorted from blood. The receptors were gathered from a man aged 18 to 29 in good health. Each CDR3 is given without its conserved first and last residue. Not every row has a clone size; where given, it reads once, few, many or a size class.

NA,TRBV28,ASSPPGDGGYT
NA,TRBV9,ASSGGGHSYEQY
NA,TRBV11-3,ASSLDPQGSNEQY
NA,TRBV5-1,ASSFTGDTEAF
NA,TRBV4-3,ASSKRAQGATEKLF
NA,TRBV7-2,ASSPQTGTNEKLF
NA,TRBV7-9,ASSLSGVDEQY
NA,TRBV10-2,ASRMRTGGNEKLF
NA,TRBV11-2,ASRPLPEREGRWEDTQY
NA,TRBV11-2,ASSLSRGATTNEKLF
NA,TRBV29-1,SVFQTGRTEAF
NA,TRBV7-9,ASSLIGPDYEQY
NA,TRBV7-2,ASSPITGTGSTDTQY
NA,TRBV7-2,ASSPSRIGQGIQPQH
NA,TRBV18,ASSRDSVGVTQY
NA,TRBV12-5,ASGHIRWFRDQPQH
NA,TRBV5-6,ASSSLGDKDNQPQH
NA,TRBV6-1,ASSEEATGRPQETQY
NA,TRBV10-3,AISGTGNTEAF
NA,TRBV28,ATTTGVSFQPQH
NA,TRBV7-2,ASSLIVGEKLF
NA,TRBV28,ASSPGENTEAF
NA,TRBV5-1,ASSLTGVTGRDEQY
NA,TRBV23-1,ASSQFLGTTSHEQF
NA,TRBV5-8,ASSLVYSMEKLF
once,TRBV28,ASRAGGGYGYT
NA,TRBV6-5,ASSNVGQGAGYT